Shown below are 32 T cell receptor beta chains from a single sample sequenced in a study of CD4 and CD8 cells across lung adenocarcinoma regions. TCRdb passed the PCR reads through MiXCR, listing each CDR3 protein once. The table lists about 25,000 distinct CDR3 sequences, 50% to 55% of them singletons. Input material: CD8+ T cells from the center of a lung tumor. Receptor source: a male donor with lung adenocarcinoma. The CD4 and CD8 labels of this study may be unreliable.

V and J are TRBV6-1 and TRBJ2-2; TRBD1 agrees at 8 bases. After removal of 6 bases from V and 0 bases from J, the junction contained 0 bases not matched to a gene. The germline V gene encodes CDR1 MNHNS and CDR2 SASEGT. The CDR3 totals 14 residues. The CDR3 DNA reads TGTGCCAGCAGCAGGGGGCCGAACACCGGGGAGCTGTTTTTT. Its translation: CASSRGPNTGELFF.

This clonotype was recorded at least ten times. The CDR3 DNA reads as TGTGCCAGCAAGTGGGGGACAGGAGACGAGCAGTACTTC. The encoded protein is CASKWGTGDEQYF. This sequence joins TRBV11-2 and TRBJ2-7; 8 bases match TRBD1. The CDR3 has 13 amino acids. CDR1 SGHAT and CDR2 FQNNGV come from the germline V gene. After removal of 7 bases from V and 5 bases from J, the junction contained 7 bases not matched to a gene.

As regards this clonotype: Mismatch with germline at one junction end may stem from a read error. The chain has TRBV6-2 or TRBV6-3 and TRBJ2-5; D possibly corresponds to TRBD2 (7 bases). This CDR3 region has 18 residues. Germline V gene data show CDR1 as MNHEY and CDR2 as SVGEGT. CDR3: CASSYAGRGGRDPETQYF. CDR3 DNA sequence: TGTGCCAGCAGTTACGCGGGGAGGGGGGGCCGGGACCCAGAGACGCAGTACTTC.

As regards this clonotype: One end of the junction does not line up with germline, which may come from a read error. The rearrangement joins TRBV7-6 to TRBJ2-3; possible D gene TRBD2, 5 bases. Germline assignment: CDR1 SGHVS and CDR2 FNYEAQ. This CDR3 contains 14 residues. CDR3 region: CAGSGGCEEDTQYF. For the CDR3, the DNA is TGTGCGGGCAGCGGAGGTTGTGAGGAAGATACCCAGTATTTT.

The J gene is TRBJ2-1, the V gene TRBV11-2, with D possibly TRBD2 on 5 matching bases. Per germline, CDR1 SGHAT and CDR2 FQNNGV. Deletions cut 1 base from V and 4 bases from J, with 11 bases between. CDR3 size: 15 residues. The CDR3 loop reads CASSLGEAEYNEQFF. CDR3 DNA: TGTGCCAGCAGCTTAGGGGAAGCGGAATACAATGAGCAGTTCTTC. Full variable domain (missing parts from reference TRBV11-2 and TRBJ2-1): EAGVAQSPRYKIIEKRQSVAFWCNPISGHATLYWYQQILGQGPKLLIQFQNNGVVDDSQLPKDRFSAERLKGVDSTLKIQPAKLEDSAVYLCASSLGEAEYNEQFFGPGTRLTVL.

V gene TRBV7-2 combines with J gene TRBJ1-3; D may be TRBD1 (5 bases). The CDR3 has 18 amino acids. Germline V gene lookup returns CDR1 SGHTA and CDR2 FQGNSA. The V and J ends lost 5 bases and 0 bases respectively, with 20 bases between them. The CDR3 sequence is CASSHMRGLNYSGNTIYF. CDR3 in DNA: TGTGCCAGCAGCCACATGAGGGGACTGAACTACTCTGGAAACACCATATATTTT.

To note about this clonotype: This clone may be a read error of a much larger clone one base away. This chain joins TRBV6-5 and TRBJ2-1; TRBD2 aligns across 7 bases. V trimming: 2 bases; J trimming: 13 bases; junction bases outside the gene matches: 11. This CDR3 has 14 amino acids. Germline CDR1 and CDR2: MNHEY and SVGAGI. CDR3 nucleotide sequence: TGTGCCAGCAGTTACGCGGGAGTGGGAGAGACCCAGTTCTTC. Its protein product is CASSYAGVGETQFF.

As for this clonotype: One end of the junction fails to match germline, which may point to a read error. This sequence joins TRBV6-1 and TRBJ2-6, with D perhaps TRBD2 (7 bases). The germline gives CDR1 MNHNS, CDR2 SASEGT. The CDR3 is made up of 15 amino acids. CDR3 protein: CASGGAPSWANELSF. The CDR3 DNA reads TGTGCCAGCGGGGGGGCGCCTTCCTGGGCCAACGAGCTGTCTTTC.

This chain uses TRBV7-3 with TRBJ2-1, with TRBD2 matching 8 bases. The ends lost 2 bases at V and 6 bases at J; junction bases unmatched: 6. CDR1 SGHTA and CDR2 FQGTGA come from the germline V gene. This CDR3 contains 15 residues. CDR3 amino acids: CASSLSGLAGNEQFF. The DNA of the CDR3 is TGTGCCAGCAGCTTATCCGGACTAGCAGGCAATGAGCAGTTCTTC. The variable domain in full, with the rest retrieved from reference TRBV7-3 and TRBJ2-1, is GAGVSQTPSNKVTEKGKYVELRCDPISGHTALYWYRQSLGQGPEFLIYFQGTGAADDSGLPNDRFFAVRPEGSVSTLKIQRTERGDSAVYLCASSLSGLAGNEQFFGPGTRLTVL.

V usage is TRBV10-3 and J usage is TRBJ2-4; the D call may be TRBD1 or TRBD2 (5 bases each). Germline lookup yields CDR1 ENHRY and CDR2 SYGVKD. The CDR3 has 15 residues. Here the CDR3 reads CGRDPGLGAKDTQYF. For the CDR3, the DNA is TGTGGCCGCGACCCGGGGCTTGGAGCCAAAGACACGCAGTACTTC.

V gene TRBV4-1 combines with J gene TRBJ2-1; 7 nucleotides agree with TRBD2. V dropped 4 bases and J dropped 10; count of bases not matched to a gene: 10. CDR3 length equals 14 residues. Germline values: CDR1 MGHRA, CDR2 YSYEKL. The CDR3 reads CASSRQVGDYEQFF. In DNA, the CDR3 is TGCGCCAGCAGCCGCCAGGTCGGGGACTACGAGCAGTTCTTC.

The chain has TRBV27 and TRBJ2-1; 7 bases are shared with TRBD2. With the DNA end fitting TRBJ2-7 better, the J assignment may be wrong. Per germline, CDR1 MNHEY and CDR2 SMNVEV (reference sequence). The CDR3 sequence is 14 residues long. This CDR3 reads CASLEKAGAYEQYF. The CDR3 DNA sequence: TGTGCCAGCCTTGAAAAGGCGGGGGCCTACGAGCAGTACTTC.

This clonotype ranks as medium-sized (0.01 to 0.1%). The V call is TRBV27, the J call TRBJ2-1, with 16 bases matching TRBD2. The CDR3 is 21 amino acids. CDR1 MNHEY and CDR2 SMNVEV come from the germline V gene (reference sequence). The junction had 14 bases not matched to a gene; V was cut back by 4 bases and J by 2 bases. In DNA form, the CDR3 reads TGTGCCAGCAGTTCCCCAACGGGGTCGGGACTAGCGGGAGGGACCTACAATGAGCAGTTCTTC. Its protein is CASSSPTGSGLAGGTYNEQFF.

This clonotype was seen a handful of times. The chain has TRBV6-4 and TRBJ2-1, with D possibly TRBD1 on 5 matching bases. The ends were cut back, 8 bases at V and 4 bases at J, with 12 bases in the middle. This CDR3 region has 13 residues. CDR1 is MRHNA, CDR2 SNTAGT, per germline. Here the CDR3 reads CASSPGFYNEQFF. The CDR3, as DNA: TGTGCCAGCTCGCCAGGGTTTTACAATGAGCAGTTCTTC.

This clonotype was seen ten or more times. The V call is TRBV28, the J call TRBJ2-1; 7 nucleotides align to TRBD2. The CDR3 is 14 amino acids. V lost 6 bases to trimming and J lost 10 bases; unmatched junction nucleotides: 12. The germline V gene encodes CDR1 MDHEN and CDR2 SYDVKM. This chain's CDR3 is CASRYREERGEQFF. CDR3 in DNA: TGTGCCAGCAGGTACCGGGAGGAGCGGGGCGAGCAGTTCTTC. The whole variable domain, remainder taken from reference TRBV28 and TRBJ2-1, is DVKVTQSSRYLVKRTGEKVFLECVQDMDHENMFWYRQDPGLGLRLIYFSYDVKMKEKGDIPEGYSVSREKKERFSLILESASTNQTSMYLCASRYREERGEQFFGPGTRLTVL.

The chain couples TRBV2 to TRBJ2-1, with D tentatively TRBD2 (6 bases). V lost 4 bases, J lost 9 bases, and 13 bases lay in between. Germline CDR1 SNHLY, CDR2 FYNNEI. This CDR3 region has 13 residues. In DNA, the CDR3 is TGTGCCAGCAGTGCGACTAGTCCCGTTGAGCAGTTCTTC. Translating it yields CASSATSPVEQFF.

The J gene is TRBJ2-5, the V gene TRBV12-3 or TRBV12-4; perhaps TRBD1 as D (6 bases). This CDR3 contains 14 residues. Deletions cut 6 bases from V and 1 base from J, with 12 bases between. The CDR3 sequence is CASSNLGAQETQYF. CDR3 sequence (DNA): TGTGCCAGCAGCAATTTGGGGGCCCAAGAGACCCAGTACTTC.

This sequence joins TRBV7-8 and TRBJ2-1; perhaps TRBD2 as D (5 bases). V lost 5 bases, J lost 4 bases, and 15 bases lay in between. CDR3 length: 15 residues. CDR1 is SGHVS, CDR2 FQNEAQ, per germline. The CDR3 sequence is CASSPFGLIYNEQFF. The CDR3 bases are TGTGCCAGCAGCCCTTTTGGACTTATTTACAATGAGCAGTTCTTC.

The chain couples TRBV9 to TRBJ2-5, with 10 bases identical to TRBD1. The DNA end lines up better with TRBJ2-7; the J call may be wrong. Germline V lookup: CDR1 SGDLS, CDR2 YYNGEE. This CDR3 has 16 amino acids. Here the CDR3 DNA reads TGTGCCAGCAGCGTAGGGGGGGGGACAGGGGACTACGAGCAGTACTTC. This translates into CASSVGGGTGDYEQYF.

The chain joins TRBV14 to TRBJ2-2; 8 nucleotides line up with TRBD1. The CDR3 loop spans 14 amino acids. Germline assignment: CDR1 SGHDN and CDR2 FVKESK. With V trimmed by 4 bases and J by 7 bases, 5 bases remained unmatched. Here the CDR3 DNA reads TGTGCCAGCAGCCGCGACAGGGGCGGCGGGGAGCTGTTTTTT. Protein product: CASSRDRGGGELFF.

V gene TRBV10-3 combines with J gene TRBJ2-5; perhaps D is TRBD1 or TRBD2 (6 bases each). Between the trimmed V and J ends, which lost 4 bases and 0 bases, there was a span of 24 bases. The CDR3 consists of 19 residues. The germline CDR1 and CDR2 sequences are ENHRY and SYGVKD. CDR3 region: CAISVPLGTGGRDQETQYF. CDR3 coding DNA: TGTGCCATCAGTGTACCCCTGGGGACTGGGGGCAGGGACCAAGAGACCCAGTACTTC.

In its sample, this clonotype was seen many times. This rearrangement joins TRBV28 to TRBJ2-5, with 8 bases matching TRBD2. The CDR3 is 12 amino acids. Looked up from germline, CDR1 is MDHEN and CDR2 is SYDVKM. The V and J ends lost 8 bases and 5 bases, in that order; junction bases with no gene match: 4. CDR3 nucleotides: TGTGCCAGCGGGCTAGCGGGCGAGACCCAGTACTTC. It is translated as CASGLAGETQYF.

This clonotype was picked up a small number of times. The genes are TRBV10-2 and TRBJ2-4; D might be TRBD2 (5 bases). V was pared by 0 bases and J by 8 bases, with 17 bases between. This CDR3 comprises 16 residues. The V gene's germline CDR1 is WSHSY and CDR2 SAAADI. CDR3 sequence (DNA): TGCGCCAGCAGTGAGTCCACGAGGGAAGTGGCGGACATTCAGTACTTC. As protein: CASSESTREVADIQYF.

This chain uses TRBV6-5 with TRBJ2-3; 7 bases agree with TRBD1. V trimming: 2 bases; J trimming: 5 bases; junction bases outside the gene matches: 10. The CDR3 runs to 16 residues. CDR1 is MNHEY and CDR2 is SVGAGI in the germline V gene. CDR3 sequence (DNA): TGTGCCAGCAGTTACAGGGGGCTGTGGGCCAAAGATACGCAGTATTTT. It encodes CASSYRGLWAKDTQYF.

The chain links TRBV6-4 to TRBJ2-1; D might be TRBD1 (6 bases). The CDR3 has 14 residues. The germline V gene has CDR1 MRHNA and CDR2 SNTAGT. Trimming took off 3 bases at V and 0 bases at J, with 6 bases between the two ends. The CDR3, as DNA: TGTGCCAGCAGTGAGGACAGCTCCTACAATGAGCAGTTCTTC. Amino acids: CASSEDSSYNEQFF.

This clonotype was detected ten times or more. The chain uses TRBV10-1 and TRBJ1-6; the D is unclear. The V gene's germline CDR1 is WNHNN and CDR2 SYGVQD (reference sequence). Trimming cost V 8 bases and J 10 bases, with 9 bases left between them. This CDR3 comprises 11 residues. Written as DNA, the CDR3 is TGCGCCAGCCCGGACGGATCACCCCTCCACTTT. The encoded protein is CASPDGSPLHF.

The chain employs TRBV5-1 and TRBJ1-1; D remains unclear. The germline CDR1 and CDR2 sequences are SGHRS and YFSETQ. CDR3 length: 12 residues. Trimming shortened V by 5 bases and J by 1 base, and 6 bases separated the two germline ends. This chain's CDR3 is CASRQPNTEAFF. The CDR3 DNA follows: TGCGCCAGCAGACAGCCGAACACTGAAGCTTTCTTT.

The rearrangement uses TRBV7-2 and TRBJ2-3, with 12 bases that match TRBD2. The germline gives CDR1 SGHTA, CDR2 FQGNSA. J was trimmed by 5 bases and V by 0 bases; bases with no gene match: 3. CDR3 length: 16 residues. The CDR3 DNA reads as TGTGCCAGCAGCTTAGCGCCTAGCGGGGGGGGAGATACGCAGTATTTT. This codes for CASSLAPSGGGDTQYF. Full variable domain (rest looked up from reference TRBV7-2 and TRBJ2-3): GAGVSQSPSNKVTEKGKDVELRCDPISGHTALYWYRQSLGQGLEFLIYFQGNSAPDKSGLPSDRFSAERTGGSVSTLTIQRTQQEDSAVYLCASSLAPSGGGDTQYFGPGTRLTVL.

There are many counts of this clonotype. The rearrangement uses TRBV6-1 and TRBJ2-1; D may be TRBD1 (5 bases). The DNA matches TRBJ2-7 better at its end, which makes the J call doubtful. CDR1 MNHNS and CDR2 SASEGT come from the germline V gene. CDR3 length: 12 amino acids. The CDR3 DNA reads as TGTGCCAGCAGACAGGACTCCTACGAGCAGTACTTC. Protein: CASRQDSYEQYF.

V and J are TRBV6-5 and TRBJ2-5; TRBD2 aligns across 8 bases. V was clipped by 0 bases and J by 11 bases; unmatched bases: 14. Germline lookup yields CDR1 MNHEY and CDR2 SVGAGI. The CDR3 loop spans 16 amino acids. CDR3 bases: TGTGCCAGCAGTTACTCGCAACTAGCGGAGTACAATGAGCAGTACTTC. As protein: CASSYSQLAEYNEQYF.

This clonotype was counted ten times or more. The chain recombines TRBV24-1 with TRBJ2-5; D is possibly TRBD2 (5 bases). There are 12 residues in the CDR3. CDR1 KGHDR and CDR2 SFDVKD come from the germline V gene. V was trimmed by 7 bases and J by 4 bases, leaving 9 bases between them. CDR3 nucleotides: TGTGCCACCAGCCTCGCGGGAGAGACCCAGTACTTC. Translating gives CATSLAGETQYF.

Here the CDR3 reads CASSSGLAGVGDEQFF. CDR3 coding DNA: TGTGCCAGCAGCTCGGGACTAGCGGGAGTGGGGGATGAGCAGTTCTTC. The chain carries TRBV11-3 and TRBJ2-1; 14 positions match TRBD2. This CDR3 is 16 amino acids long. Germline V gives CDR1 SGHNT, CDR2 YENEEA. V was clipped by 4 bases and J by 8 bases; unmatched bases: 7.